This T cell receptor beta chain originates from a study of blood T cell repertoires in COVID-19. Sequencing was performed with immunoSEQ multiplex PCR; in TCRdb, only in-frame clones are kept and a portion is missing. The data show roughly 300,000 clones, roughly 89% seen once. The germline CDR1 and CDR2 sequences are SGHAT and FQNNGV. The CDR3 has 14 amino acids. Trimming stripped 0 bases from V and 6 bases from J, with 10 bases between. The sample comprised peripheral blood. The chain employs TRBV11-2 and TRBJ2-3, with D maybe TRBD2 (5 bases). The receptor was isolated from a woman in her 30s with COVID-19, enrolled during active disease. Here the CDR3 DNA reads TGTGCCAGCAGCTTAGATCTCTGGAGGGATACGCAGTATTTT. As protein: CASSLDLWRDTQYF. The full variable domain, in which reference TRBV11-2 and TRBJ2-3 provide the parts outside the CDR3, is EAGVAQSPRYKIIEKRQSVAFWCNPISGHATLYWYQQILGQGPKLLIQFQNNGVVDDSQLPKDRFSAERLKGVDSTLKIQPAKLEDSAVYLCASSLDLWRDTQYFGPGTRLTVL.